Listed here are 6 T cell receptor beta chains from one sample, sequenced in a study of T cell changes during pregnancy in multiple sclerosis. Libraries were prepared by immunoSEQ multiplex PCR; TCRdb keeps only in-frame clonotypes and omits some of them. The sample holds around 110,000 clones, around nine tenths seen once. The sample consisted of peripheral blood, taken in the third trimester of pregnancy. The receptors originated from a female donor with multiple sclerosis, enrolled in a pregnancy study.

The chain uses TRBV6-1 and TRBJ1-2, with no clear D. This CDR3 contains 11 residues. The ends were cut back, 7 bases at V and 2 bases at J, with 5 bases in the middle. Looked up from germline, CDR1 is MNHNS and CDR2 is SASEGT. This chain's CDR3 is CASTRNYGYTF. The DNA of the CDR3 is TGTGCCAGCACCAGGAACTATGGCTACACCTTC.

This clone was recorded once. Written as DNA, the CDR3 is TGTGCCAGCAGTCAAATTTTAGGGGGGGAAGGAGAGACCCAGTACTTC. This gives the protein CASSQILGGEGETQYF. This chain joins TRBV28 and TRBJ2-5, with D possibly matching TRBD2 (7 bases). The germline CDR1 and CDR2 sequences are MDHEN and SYDVKM. With 5 bases removed from V and 4 bases from J, the gap between germline ends came to 20 bases. This CDR3 is built from 16 residues.

CDR3 coding DNA: TGTGCCAGCAGCGCGACAGGGGCCAGTGGCTACACCTTC. Translating it yields CASSATGASGYTF. The V and J genes are TRBV5-4 and TRBJ1-2, with 8 bases matching TRBD1. CDR1 SGHNT and CDR2 YYREEE come from the germline V gene (reference sequence). V trimming: 4 bases; J trimming: 7 bases; junction bases outside the gene matches: 6. The CDR3 spans 13 residues.

The CDR3 bases are TGTGCCAGCAGCTCCCAGAGCGGGGAGAGCACAGATACGCAGTATTTT. It translates to CASSSQSGESTDTQYF. The chain joins TRBV7-2 to TRBJ2-3, with 7 bases matching TRBD2. The CDR3 is 16 amino acids. Losses at the gene ends were 4 bases for V and 0 bases for J; bases not matched to a gene: 7. Germline V CDR1 and CDR2: SGHTA, FQGNSA. The full variable domain, in which reference TRBV7-2 and TRBJ2-3 provide the parts outside the CDR3, is GAGVSQSPSNKVTEKGKDVELRCDPISGHTALYWYRQSLGQGLEFLIYFQGNSAPDKSGLPSDRFSAERTGGSVSTLTIQRTQQEDSAVYLCASSSQSGESTDTQYFGPGTRLTVL.

The V and J genes are TRBV10-2 and TRBJ1-1; TRBD1 matches 8 bases. The CDR3 loop spans 17 amino acids. After removal of 3 bases from V and 2 bases from J, the junction contained 11 bases not matched to a gene. The germline gives CDR1 WSHSY, CDR2 SAAADI. The CDR3 spells CASSDLARTGFNTEAFF. The CDR3 DNA sequence: TGCGCCAGCAGTGACCTGGCCCGGACAGGGTTTAACACTGAAGCTTTCTTT.

The chain recombines TRBV7-9 with TRBJ2-1; no firm D call. This CDR3 region has 13 residues. Germline CDR1 and CDR2: SEHNR and FQNEAQ (reference sequence). The germline V and J ends were trimmed by 8 bases and 12 bases, with 20 bases remaining between them. CDR3 nucleotides: TGTGCCAGCGGCGCACAGACCCACAGTGGGCAGTTCTTC. Amino acid sequence: CASGAQTHSGQFF.